This T cell receptor (beta chain) was profiled in a study of OX40 agonist ivuxolimab in advanced cancers. For the study in its entirety: Ivuxolimab, which targeted the costimulatory receptor OX40 (CD134), was an agonistic, fully human IgG2 monoclonal antibody. Prior anti-PD-1, anti-PD-L1 or anti-CTLA-4 therapy was permitted, and checkpoint inhibitors had been received by about 37% of dose-escalation patients. Intravenous ivuxolimab was administered to patients every 2 weeks at six dose levels: 0.01, 0.1, 0.3, 1.5, 3 and 10 mg/kg. The paper covers the monotherapy dose-escalation part of the phase I ivuxolimab trial, which included N = 52 patients. Partial responses were achieved by three dose-escalation patients, of whom one had hepatocellular carcinoma and two had cutaneous melanoma. Peripheral TCRbeta sequencing aimed to test whether ivuxolimab altered TCR sequence diversity and caused clonal T-cell expansion. Among the roughly 52 dose-escalation patients, 19 had hepatocellular carcinoma, about 15 melanoma, 9 renal cell carcinoma and 9 head and neck cancer. A male proportion of under 85% and a mean age of about 60 years, ranging from 23 to 79, were recorded for the dose-escalation cohort.

Per the germline V gene (reference sequence), LNHDA is the CDR1 and SQIVND is the CDR2. Counted from cysteine to phenylalanine, this CDR3 has 15 amino acids. CDR3 DNA is the only sequence kept; it has 45 bases, read in frame from the first base. V is reduced by 3 bases and J by 0 bases, leaving a spacing of 11 bases between them. Genomic DNA was isolated from the sorted cells so that the TCRbeta CDR3 region could be sequenced. TCRbeta CDR3 regions were sequenced using the immunoSEQ Assay. In its TCRdb copy, this immuneACCESS table keeps in-frame sequences only and misses some clones. Where compared with another copy, unresolved V genes explain less than half of these, and the others have no known cause. The sample profile shows 35,000 to 40,000 clones; around 92% of them were found once. 7.5% to 10% of the sample comes from the top ten. The trial excluded patients who had a history of autoimmune disease or were on systemic immunosuppression. Peripheral blood for TCR sequencing was collected from all dose cohorts at baseline, on cycle 4 day 1, and on cycle 7 day 1. The samples were taken from a phase I, first-in-human, multicenter, open-label dose-escalation trial of ivuxolimab. Adults with locally advanced or metastatic head and neck squamous cell, hepatocellular, melanoma or renal cell carcinoma were enrolled in the trial. CD4+ and CD8+ T cells were sorted separately from peripheral blood before TCR sequencing.

General findings and caveats noted by the study authors: Clonal expansion of both CD4+ and CD8+ blood T cells was observed from baseline to week 6 at doses 0.1 to 3.0 mg/kg. The antigen specificity of the peripheral T cells that underwent clonal expansion was not determined. After ivuxolimab, expanded clones were on average more numerous among CD8+ T cells than among CD4+ T cells. In the 0.1-3.0 mg/kg groups, partial responders had among the lowest normalized peripheral clonal expansion, particularly in CD8+ T cells. Low levels of normalized T-cell clonal expansion were also seen in some patients who did not respond.

On this clone itself: There is no known antigen for this receptor. Base-call qualities are not available, and no considerably larger clone is one nucleotide away.

This TCR was sampled from an adult with an advanced solid tumor such as melanoma, head and neck, liver or kidney cancer. This specimen consisted of CD4+ or CD8+ T cells sorted from blood, obtained in a trial of the OX40 agonist ivuxolimab. The rearranged chain carries TRBV19 and TRBJ1-1; 6 matching bases give a weak D call of TRBD1. Here the CDR3 is given as CASSIGRGMNTEAFF. The DNA is as follows: TGTGCCAGTAGTATTGGCAGGGGCATGAACACTGAAGCTTTCTTT.